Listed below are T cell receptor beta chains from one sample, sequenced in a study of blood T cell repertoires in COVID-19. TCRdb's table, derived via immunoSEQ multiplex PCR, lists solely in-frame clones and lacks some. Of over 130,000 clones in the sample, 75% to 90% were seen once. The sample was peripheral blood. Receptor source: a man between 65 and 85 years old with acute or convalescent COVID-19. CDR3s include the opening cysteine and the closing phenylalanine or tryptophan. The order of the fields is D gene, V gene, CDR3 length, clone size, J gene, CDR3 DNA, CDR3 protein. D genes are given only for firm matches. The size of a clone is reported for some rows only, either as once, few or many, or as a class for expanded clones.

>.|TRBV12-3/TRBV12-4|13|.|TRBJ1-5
TGTGCCAGCAGTTCGGGTAACAGGGACTACCAGCATTTT
CASSSGNRDYQHF
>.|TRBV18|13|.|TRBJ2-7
TGTGCCAGCTCACCAGCGACAGTATACGAGCAGTACTTC
CASSPATVYEQYF
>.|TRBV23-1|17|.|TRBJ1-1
TGCGCCAGCAGTCAACCTCCGGTCCGGGCCTCGGGAACTGAAGCTTTCTTT
CASSQPPVRASGTEAFF
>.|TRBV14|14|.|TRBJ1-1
TGTGCCAGCAGCCAAGCTTCCGGGGGGGTTGAAGCTTTCTTT
CASSQASGGVEAFF
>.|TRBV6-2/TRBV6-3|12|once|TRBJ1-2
TGTGCCAGCAGTTACTCTCAGGGCGGCTACACCTTC
CASSYSQGGYTF
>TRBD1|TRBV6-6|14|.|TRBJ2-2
TGTGCCAGCAGTTACAACGACAGGGCCGGGGAGCTGTTTTTT
CASSYNDRAGELFF
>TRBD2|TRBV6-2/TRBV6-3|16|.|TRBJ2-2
TGTGCCAGCAGTTTCCCAGCGGGGCCCTCCAGTGTGGAGCTGTTTTTT
CASSFPAGPSSVELFF
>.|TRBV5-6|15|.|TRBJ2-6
TGTGCCAGCAGCTTGGAGGGGCCTGGGGCCAACGTCCTGACTTTC
CASSLEGPGANVLTF
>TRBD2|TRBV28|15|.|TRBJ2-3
TGTGCCAGCAGCGGGACTAGCGGGTCGCCAGATACGCAGTATTTT
CASSGTSGSPDTQYF
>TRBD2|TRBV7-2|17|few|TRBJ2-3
TGTGCCAGCAGCTTGCTAGCGGGGGGGCCCCCGGGAGATACGCAGTATTTT
CASSLLAGGPPGDTQYF
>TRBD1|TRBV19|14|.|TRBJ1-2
TGTGCCAGTAGCACAACCGGGACAGGATTCGGCTACACCTTC
CASSTTGTGFGYTF
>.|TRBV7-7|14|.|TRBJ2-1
TGTGCTAGCAGCTTAAATGTCCGGGACAATGAGCAGTTCTTC
CASSLNVRDNEQFF
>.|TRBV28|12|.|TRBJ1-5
TGTGCCAGCACAGAAAGCAATCAGCCCCAGCATTTT
CASTESNQPQHF
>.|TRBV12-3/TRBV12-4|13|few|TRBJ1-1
TGTGCCAGCAGTCTCAACAGGGACCCTGAAGCTTTCTTT
CASSLNRDPEAFF
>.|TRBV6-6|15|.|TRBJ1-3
TGTGCCAGCAGTTATGCAGGGTTCTCTGGAAACACCATATATTTT
CASSYAGFSGNTIYF
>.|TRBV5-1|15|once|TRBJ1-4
TGCGCCAGCAGCCAACAGGGAGCAACTAATGAAAAACTGTTTTTT
CASSQQGATNEKLFF
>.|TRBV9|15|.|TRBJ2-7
TGTGCCAGCAGCCCACGGGATGACGGCTCCTACGAGCAGTACTTC
CASSPRDDGSYEQYF
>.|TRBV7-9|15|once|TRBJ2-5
TGTGCCAGCAGCGCGACCGGACACCATCAAGAGACCCAGTACTTC
CASSATGHHQETQYF
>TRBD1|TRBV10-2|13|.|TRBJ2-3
TGCGCCAGCAGTAGGGACAGCGGATACGGGCAGTATTTT
CASSRDSGYGQYF
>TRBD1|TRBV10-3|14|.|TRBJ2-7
TGTGCCATCAGTGAGTCGGACAGGGTTTCCGAGCAGTACTTC
CAISESDRVSEQYF
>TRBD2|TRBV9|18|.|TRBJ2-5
TGTGCCAGCAGCGTAGCTACCTGGGGCGGGGGAGGCCAAGAGACCCAGTACTTC
CASSVATWGGGGQETQYF
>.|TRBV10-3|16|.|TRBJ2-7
TGTGCCATCAGTGAGTCACTAACGGTCGGGGCCTACGAGCAGTACTTC
CAISESLTVGAYEQYF
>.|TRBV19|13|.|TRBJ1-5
TGTGCCAGTAGAGACAGGCAGGGACAGCCCCAGCATTTT
CASRDRQGQPQHF
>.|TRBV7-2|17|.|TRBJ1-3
TGTGCCAGCAGCTTAAAAGTGGCCAGGGACTCTGGAAACACCATATATTTT
CASSLKVARDSGNTIYF
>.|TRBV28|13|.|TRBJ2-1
TGTGCCAGCACCCAAGAGCCCTACAATGAGCAGTTCTTC
CASTQEPYNEQFF
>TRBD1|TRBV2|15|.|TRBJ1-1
TGTGCCAGCACCACTCAGGGGGCGTGGGGTCCTGAAGCTTTCTTT
CASTTQGAWGPEAFF
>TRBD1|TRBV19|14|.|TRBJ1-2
TGTGCCAGTAGTACAGGGGGCGACTACTATGGCTACACCTTC
CASSTGGDYYGYTF
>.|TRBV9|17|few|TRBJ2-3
TGTGCCAGCAGCGTAGGTCTGGACACCAGAGTCACAGATACGCAGTATTTT
CASSVGLDTRVTDTQYF
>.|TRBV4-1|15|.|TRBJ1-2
TGCGCCAGCAGCCAAGGAGAGGAGGCTAACTATGGCTACACCTTC
CASSQGEEANYGYTF
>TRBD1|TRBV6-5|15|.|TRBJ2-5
TGTGCCAGCCGCTGGGGACAGGGCCACCAAGAGACCCAGTACTTC
CASRWGQGHQETQYF
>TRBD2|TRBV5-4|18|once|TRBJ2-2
TGTGCCAGCAGCCAGACTAGCGGGGGGATTCTGAACACCGGGGAGCTGTTTTTT
CASSQTSGGILNTGELFF
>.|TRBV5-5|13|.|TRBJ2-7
TGTGCCAGCAGCCTTGACCTAAGCGGCGAGCAGTACTTC
CASSLDLSGEQYF
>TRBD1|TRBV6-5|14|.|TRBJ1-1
TGTGCCTCCTACAGGGGTAATATGAACACTGAAGCTTTCTTT
CASYRGNMNTEAFF
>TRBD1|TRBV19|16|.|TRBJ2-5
TGTGCCAGCCGGGACAGAGGTTTGTCGGTTGTCGAGACCCAGTACTTC
CASRDRGLSVVETQYF
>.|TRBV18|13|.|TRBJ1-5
TGTGCCAGCTCACCACCAGGGGATCAGCCCCAGCATTTT
CASSPPGDQPQHF
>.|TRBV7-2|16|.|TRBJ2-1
TGTGCCAGCAGCCTGAACCAGATCGGGACAAACAATGAGCAGTTCTTC
CASSLNQIGTNNEQFF
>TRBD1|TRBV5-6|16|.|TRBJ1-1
TGTGCCAGCAGCCCCGGGACAGGGGGCCCGAACACTGAAGCTTTCTTT
CASSPGTGGPNTEAFF
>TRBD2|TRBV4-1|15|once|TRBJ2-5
TGCGCCAGCAGCCGCCAGGGACTAGCAGAAGAGACCCAGTACTTC
CASSRQGLAEETQYF
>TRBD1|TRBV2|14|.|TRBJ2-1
TGTGCCAGCAGTGCAGAACAGGGGGTCGGTGAGCAGTTCTTC
CASSAEQGVGEQFF
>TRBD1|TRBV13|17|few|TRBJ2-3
TGTGCCAGCAGCTTTACAGGGGCCGTCAATCGCACAGATACGCAGTATTTT
CASSFTGAVNRTDTQYF
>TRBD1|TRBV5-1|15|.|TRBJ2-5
TGCGCCAGCCTATTAGGGGACAGGAGCCAAGAGACCCAGTACTTC
CASLLGDRSQETQYF
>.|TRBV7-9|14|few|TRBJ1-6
TGTGCCAGCAGCTTAGACAGCCCTGGCTCACCCCTCCACTTT
CASSLDSPGSPLHF
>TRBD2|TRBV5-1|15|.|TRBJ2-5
TGCGCCAGCAGCTTGGGAGCGGGAGGCGCAGAGACCCAGTACTTC
CASSLGAGGAETQYF
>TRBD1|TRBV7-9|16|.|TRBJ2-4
TGTGCCAGCAGCCACTCGACAGGGGGTCGTTGGAACATTCAGTACTTC
CASSHSTGGRWNIQYF
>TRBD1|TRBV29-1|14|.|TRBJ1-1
TGCAGCGTTCAAGGACAGACAGGGGGCACTGAAGCTTTCTTT
CSVQGQTGGTEAFF
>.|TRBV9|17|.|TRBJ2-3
TGTGCCAGCAGCGTAGGGATCTCCGCGGGGACCACAGATACGCAGTATTTT
CASSVGISAGTTDTQYF
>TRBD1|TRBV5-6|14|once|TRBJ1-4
TGTGCCAGCAGCCCACAGGGGGTCCGGGAAAAACTGTTTTTT
CASSPQGVREKLFF
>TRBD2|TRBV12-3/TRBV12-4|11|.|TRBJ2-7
TGTGCCAGCCCCGGGGGGGCCGAGCAGTACTTC
CASPGGAEQYF
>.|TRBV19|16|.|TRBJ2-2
TGTGCCAGTAGTATTTGGGGGGGCGCGGGCACCGGGGAGCTGTTTTTT
CASSIWGGAGTGELFF
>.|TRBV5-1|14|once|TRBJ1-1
TGCGCCAGCAGCTTGTCGGCAGGGGAGTCCTCAGCTTTCTTT
CASSLSAGESSAFF
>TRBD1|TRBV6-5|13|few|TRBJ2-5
TGTGCCAGCACTCGGGACAGGGGAGAGACCCAGTACTTC
CASTRDRGETQYF
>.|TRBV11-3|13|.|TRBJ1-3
TGTGCCAGCAGTACAGGGCCTGGAAACACCATATATTTT
CASSTGPGNTIYF
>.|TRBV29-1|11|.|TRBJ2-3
TGCAGCGCCGGCGAGTCGGATACGCAGTATTTT
CSAGESDTQYF
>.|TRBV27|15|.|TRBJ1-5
TGTGCCAGCAGTTGGGGGGGTGATAGCAATCAGCCCCAGCATTTT
CASSWGGDSNQPQHF
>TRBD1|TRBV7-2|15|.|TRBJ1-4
TGTGCCAGCAGCCCCCACAGGGGCCCTGGGGAAAAACTGTTTTTT
CASSPHRGPGEKLFF
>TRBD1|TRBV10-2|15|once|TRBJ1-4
TGCGCCAGCAGTGAGTCGGCAGGGGGCGAGGAAAAACTGTTTTTT
CASSESAGGEEKLFF
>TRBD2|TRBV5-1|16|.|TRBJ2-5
TGCGCCAGCAGCTTTAGCGGGCCAAATATCCAAGAGACCCAGTACTTC
CASSFSGPNIQETQYF